This TCR beta chain is drawn from a study of low-dose radiotherapy and immunotherapy resistance in tumors. Study-wide context: On an every-two-weeks schedule, patients received intravenous nivolumab 240 mg, along with ipilimumab 1 mg/kg every six weeks.

Gene-specific TRAV and TRBV primers were used for first-strand cDNA, covering alpha and beta chains. TCRs underwent 15 to 25 PCR cycles of amplification with a constant-region primer and V-primer adapter. Via MiXCR, TCRdb re-called the reads, giving one row per CDR3 protein. Among around 60,000 distinct CDR3 sequences listed, 20% to 25% were seen once. Regarding time point: after trial treatment. Treatment denoted: LDRT plus nivolumab, ipilimumab, low-dose cyclophosphamide and aspirin (RACIN trial). In this sample, this clonotype turned up many times. The V gene's germline CDR1 is MNHEY and CDR2 SVGEGT. V lost 2 bases and J lost 5, with 9 bases in between. The CDR3 has 14 amino acids.

The clonotype originates from a male donor with prostate cancer. The sequencing used PBMCs, collected after low-dose radiotherapy plus immunotherapy. The rearrangement links TRBV6-2 or TRBV6-3 to TRBJ2-2, with a tentative D call TRBD1 (5 bases). CDR3 bases: TGTGCCAGCAGTTACAGGGGTGCGACCGGGGAGCTGTTTTTT. Translating it yields CASSYRGATGELFF.